One and the same sample provided the 10 T cell receptor beta chains below, sequenced in a study of regulatory T cells in long-lasting Graves disease. The time point is: persistent/refractory GD, antithyroid drugs over 5 years with positive TRAb. PBMC-extracted RNA yielded the TCR library. For TCR beta, libraries came from iRepertoire HTBI primers and Arm-PCR of CDR3 regions. TCRdb re-analysed the multiplex PCR reads in MiXCR, keeping a single row per CDR3 protein. The sample lists around 460,000 distinct CDR3 sequences, 20% to 25% occurring once. The sequencing used peripheral blood mononuclear cells (PBMCs), collected when the disease was refractory, from a patient treated with antithyroid drugs. These receptors originate from a female donor with Graves disease.

This chain joins TRBV28 and TRBJ2-1; D call uncertain. CDR1 is MDHEN and CDR2 is SYDVKM in the germline V gene. The ends were cut back, 10 bases at V and 0 bases at J, with 16 bases in the middle. The CDR3 covers 15 residues. CDR3 in amino acids: CATQPPASSYNEQFF. For the CDR3, the DNA is TGTGCCACCCAACCCCCAGCGAGCTCCTACAATGAGCAGTTCTTC.

This clonotype came up a few times. Mismatch with germline at one junction end may stem from a read error. This chain joins TRBV5-1 and TRBJ1-1; TRBD1 is a possible D gene (5 bases). The germline V gene encodes CDR1 SGHRS and CDR2 YFSETQ. The CDR3 covers 14 residues. CDR3 in amino acids: CASTLTATNTEAFF. CDR3 coding DNA: TGCGCCAGCACCTTGACAGCCACGAACACTGAAGCTTTCTTT.

On this clonotype itself: A junction end diverges from the germline sequence, so it may reflect a read error. This chain connects TRBV7-7 to TRBJ2-7; the match to TRBD2 covers 7 bases. Germline V gene lookup returns CDR1 SSHAT and CDR2 FNYEAQ (reference sequence). CDR3 length: 17 amino acids. The CDR3 loop is CASSLESWLAESYEQYF. Written as DNA, the CDR3 is TGTGCTAGCAGCTTAGAAAGTTGGCTAGCGGAGTCCTACGAGCAGTACTTC.

To note about this clonotype: This may stem from a read error, because a much larger clone lies one nucleotide away. The conserved closing phenylalanine or tryptophan is absent in this CDR3, likely reflecting a read error. V usage is TRBV2 and J usage is TRBJ2-2, with TRBD1 matching 10 bases. Germline CDR1 SNHLY, CDR2 FYNNEI. The CDR3 runs 15 residues. V was clipped by 8 bases and J by 4 bases; unmatched bases: 7. The CDR3 reads CASGGQGLFTGELFS. In DNA, the CDR3 is TGTGCCAGCGGGGGACAGGGGCTTTTCACCGGGGAGCTGTTTTCT.

This clonotype was recorded at least ten times. The chain couples TRBV12-3 or TRBV12-4 to TRBJ1-5; 7 bases line up with TRBD1. V gave up 6 bases and J gave up 7 bases; unmatched junction bases: 9. The CDR3 loop spans 14 amino acids. In nucleotides, the CDR3 is TGTGCCAGCAGCGCCTACAGGGGTGGGCAGCCCCAGCATTTT. Translating it yields CASSAYRGGQPQHF.

This clonotype was seen repeatedly, ten times or more. The CDR3 spells CSATYLRDRGETQYF. The CDR3 DNA reads TGCAGTGCTACCTACCTCCGGGACAGGGGAGAGACCCAGTACTTC. The J gene is TRBJ2-5, the V gene TRBV20-1, with 10 bases lining up with TRBD1. The CDR3 has 15 amino acids. Trimming cost V 4 bases and J 4 bases; bases outside gene matches: 9. CDR1 is DFQATT and CDR2 is SNEGSKA in the germline V gene (reference sequence).

The J gene is TRBJ1-2, the V gene TRBV6-2 or TRBV6-3; D remains ambiguous. The CDR3 spans 12 residues. CDR1 MNHEY and CDR2 SVGEGT come from the germline V gene. V lost 0 bases to trimming and J lost 8 bases, with 7 bases between them. Here the CDR3 reads CASSYSTGGYTF. The CDR3 coding sequence is TGTGCCAGCAGTTACTCGACCGGGGGCTACACCTTC.

This clonotype was observed at least ten times. The J gene is TRBJ1-1, the V gene TRBV6-1, with 10 nucleotides matching TRBD1. Per germline, CDR1 MNHNS and CDR2 SASEGT. The CDR3 has 16 amino acids. V gave up 6 bases and J gave up 4 bases; unmatched junction bases: 11. The CDR3 nucleotides are TGTGCCAGCAGATTCGACAGGGGGCCTTTGGGCACTGAAGCTTTCTTT. This encodes CASRFDRGPLGTEAFF.

The V call is TRBV7-9, the J call TRBJ2-4, with TRBD1 as a possible D gene (5 bases). Per germline, CDR1 SEHNR and CDR2 FQNEAQ (reference sequence). The V gene lost 8 bases and the J gene lost 5 bases, with 13 bases spanning the gap. The CDR3 consists of 13 residues. In nucleotides, the CDR3 is TGTGCCAGCGGACACGGGTTAGAAAACATTCAGTACTTC. Translated, it gives CASGHGLENIQYF.

The chain combines TRBV5-1 with TRBJ1-6, with no clear D. V was shortened by 1 base and J by 0 bases, with 8 bases between the two germline ends. This CDR3 has 16 amino acids. The germline CDR1 and CDR2 sequences are SGHRS and YFSETQ. CDR3 residues: CASSLLPVSYNSPLHF. The DNA for the CDR3 is TGCGCCAGCAGCTTGCTGCCGGTCTCCTATAATTCACCCCTCCACTTT.